The present T cell receptor beta chain was sequenced within a study of T cells in Graves' hyperthyroidism and ophthalmopathy. Study-level points and caveats: The model predicted ophthalmopathy a median approximately 6.3 months before onset. Ophthalmopathy cases were set apart from stable hyperthyroidism by a 13 V-J model.

Regarding this clonotype: Its target is not known.

The V gene end was trimmed by 4 bases and the J gene end by 5 bases; junction bases not matched to a gene: 6. This CDR3 is 16 amino acids long. Germline V gene data show CDR1 as LNHNV and CDR2 as YYDKDF (reference sequence). These patients, aged 18 to 65, had recently diagnosed hyperthyroidism lasting under 2 months. It was uncontrolled infection, other autoimmune disease, pregnancy or lactation that excluded patients. RNA transcripts gave rise to amplified TCR beta CDR3 regions. When the TCR CDR3 underwent first-round RT-PCR, the HTBI primer set was used. Using its own MiXCR run on the multiplex PCR reads, TCRdb lists one record per CDR3 protein. The sample consists of 550,000 to 800,000 distinct CDR3 sequences, 17% of them appearing once.

Sequencing was done on a sample of blood. J is TRBJ2-1 and V is TRBV15, with 12 bases matching TRBD2. This TCR came from a man in his forties or fifties with Graves' hyperthyroidism. The DNA for the CDR3 is TGTGCCACCAGCAAGCGGACTAGCGGGATAAACAATGAGCAGTTCTTC. It translates to CATSKRTSGINNEQFF.